This TCR beta chain was recovered during a study of T-cell reconstitution after alpha-beta-depleted transplantation in children. A TCRbeta library incorporating unique molecular identifiers was prepared. TCRdb re-called the PCR reads through MiXCR, storing one row per CDR3 protein. The repertoire holds almost 600,000 distinct CDR3 sequences, with about a quarter as singletons. In its sample, this clonotype was seen a few times. As yet, its antigen is unknown. Study conclusions and caveats: By about two months after transplant, alpha-beta T cells reportedly arose from several hundred graft clones that had expanded.

This sequence was found in a boy younger than two with Wiskott-Aldrich syndrome, due to receive a stem cell transplant. This material consisted of PBMCs, taken before TCRalphabeta/CD19-depleted stem cell transplant.

The CDR3 DNA is TGCGCCAGCAGCTTGGCCGTGGGAGCGACCTACGAGCAGTACTTC. Its translation is CASSLAVGATYEQYF. This chain connects TRBV5-1 to TRBJ2-7; weak D call: TRBD2 (5 bases). CDR1 SGHRS and CDR2 YFSETQ come from the germline V gene. V was shortened by 0 bases and J by 2 bases, with 12 bases between the two germline ends. There are 15 residues in the CDR3.